The rows below give T cell receptor beta chains drawn from one sample of a study of blood T cell repertoires in COVID-19. Profiling relied on immunoSEQ multiplex PCR, and the TCRdb table lists in-frame clones only, not all of them. The sample holds fewer than 150,000 clones; about 84% are singletons and the top ten take approximately 9.5%. Sequencing input: peripheral blood. These receptors were obtained from an elderly woman in a cohort sampled during active or convalescent COVID-19. CDR3s include the opening cysteine and the closing phenylalanine or tryptophan. A D gene is named only where the DNA matches it firmly. The size of a clone is reported for some rows only, either as once, few or many, or as a class for expanded clones.

>NA|once|TRBJ1-6|TRBV3-1/TRBV3-2
TGTGCCAGCAGCCAAGTACCCTCCAGTTCACCCCTCCACTTT
CASSQVPSSSPLHF
>TRBD2|NA|TRBJ2-2|TRBV7-3
TGTGCCAGCAGCCAAACCCGCGCGGGGGGCCACGGGGAGCTGTTTTTT
CASSQTRAGGHGELFF
>NA|NA|TRBJ1-5|TRBV4-3
TGCGCCAGCAGCCAAGATTGGTGGGGACAACAGCATTTT
CASSQDWWGQQHF
>NA|NA|TRBJ1-5|TRBV9
TGTGCCAGCAGCGTAGGGGAGGATAGCAATCAGCCCCAGCATTTT
CASSVGEDSNQPQHF
>TRBD1|NA|TRBJ1-6|TRBV28
TGTGCCAGCAGTCTGACCGGGACAGGGGAGTCACCCCTCCACTTT
CASSLTGTGESPLHF
>NA|once|TRBJ2-3|TRBV5-1
TGCGCCAGCAGCTTGGCCGGAGGCACAGATACGCAGTATTTT
CASSLAGGTDTQYF
>NA|NA|TRBJ1-4|TRBV28
TGTGCCACCAATGAGAGGTCCAATAATGAAAAACTGTTTTTT
CATNERSNNEKLFF
>TRBD1|NA|TRBJ1-4|TRBV2
TGTGCCAGCAGTGAGACCAGGGGGCTAAATGAAAAACTGTTTTTT
CASSETRGLNEKLFF
>NA|once|TRBJ2-5|TRBV5-5
TGTGCCAGCAGCTTCCGGGGGACCCAGTACTTC
CASSFRGTQYF
>TRBD1|once|TRBJ2-7|TRBV6-5
TGTGCCAGCAGGGACAGGGAAACACTTACCTACGAGCAGTACTTC
CASRDRETLTYEQYF
>NA|few|TRBJ1-6|TRBV5-5
TGTGCCAGCAGTCCGCCGGGGGGCTCACCCCTCCACTTT
CASSPPGGSPLHF
>TRBD2|NA|TRBJ2-4|TRBV9
TGTGCCAGCAGCGCTAGCGGGGGGGCTAAAAACATTCAGTACTTC
CASSASGGAKNIQYF
>TRBD2|NA|TRBJ2-4|TRBV6-5
TGTGCCAGCACCGGACTAGCGGGGGGCACTGACATTCAGTACTTC
CASTGLAGGTDIQYF
>TRBD1|NA|TRBJ1-5|TRBV7-9
TGTGCCAGCAGCCCCGGGACAGGGGCTCAGCCCCAGCATTTT
CASSPGTGAQPQHF
>NA|NA|TRBJ2-3|TRBV21-1
TGTGCCAGCAGCAGCCGTTTCGGACAGGGCGACACAGATACGCAGTATTTT
CASSSRFGQGDTDTQYF
>TRBD1|NA|TRBJ1-1|TRBV2
TGTGCCAGCGCGACAGGGATGAACACTGAAGCTTTCTTT
CASATGMNTEAFF
>NA|NA|TRBJ2-6|TRBV7-6
TGTGCCAGCACCCATAGAGGAAAAAGCTCTGGGGCCAACGTCCTGACTTTC
CASTHRGKSSGANVLTF
>TRBD1|NA|TRBJ2-5|TRBV5-8
TGTGCCAGCAGCTACGGGACAGGGGGCTTTGAGACCCAGTACTTC
CASSYGTGGFETQYF
>TRBD2|NA|TRBJ2-5|TRBV7-8
TGTGCCAGCAGCTTAGAAGGACAAGTTCTAGCGGGGGTTGAGACCCAGTACTTC
CASSLEGQVLAGVETQYF
>NA|once|TRBJ2-1|TRBV4-2
TGTGCCAGCAGCCAAGATTTGCAGTCATCCTACAATGAGCAGTTCTTC
CASSQDLQSSYNEQFF
>TRBD2|NA|TRBJ2-3|TRBV11-3
TGTGCCAGCAGCCCAGGCGGGGGATGGGGCACAGATACGCAGTATTTT
CASSPGGGWGTDTQYF
>TRBD1|NA|TRBJ1-6|TRBV7-9
TGTGCCAGCAGCCGCAACAGGGGCTCTACTTCACCCCTCCACTTT
CASSRNRGSTSPLHF
>NA|NA|TRBJ2-1|TRBV7-2
TGTGCCAGCAGCTCTTGGGGCGGCGGCAATGAGCAGTTCTTC
CASSSWGGGNEQFF
>TRBD1|NA|TRBJ1-1|TRBV7-2
TGTGCCAGCAGGCTTCCAGGGGGCAGGGTAGGCACTGAAGCTTTCTTT
CASRLPGGRVGTEAFF
>TRBD1|NA|TRBJ1-1|TRBV5-1
TGCGCCAGCAGCCAGGACAGGGGTGTTTTCCTAACTGAAGCTTTCTTT
CASSQDRGVFLTEAFF